The following is a T cell receptor (beta chain) sequence with its context. Both 60 Vbeta primers and 13 Jbeta primers went into the PCR. Sequenced by immunoSEQ multiplex PCR; TCRdb stores in-frame clones only, minus some. The sample records around 170,000 clones, under 80% being singletons. The data are from a study of cytomegalovirus exposure and HLA in healthy donors. Sequencing was carried out using PBMCs. This TCR was sampled from a young woman in good health and CMV-seropositive.

CDR3 bases: TGTGCCAGCAGATCTGGGGGACTTACCTTCACAGATACGCAGTATTTT. It specifies CASRSGGLTFTDTQYF. The V gene is TRBV28, the J gene TRBJ2-3; a possible D gene is TRBD2 (6 bases). V was trimmed by 6 bases and J by 2 bases, leaving 18 bases between them. Germline V gene lookup returns CDR1 MDHEN and CDR2 SYDVKM. The CDR3 has 16 amino acids.